A single sample is the source of the 5 T cell receptor beta chains below, sequenced in a study of Tregs in tolerant kidney transplant recipients. Profiled with immunoSEQ multiplex PCR; TCRdb holds only in-frame clones, not every one. The sample is made up of some 52,000 clones, and the top ten hold roughly 0.8% of it. The sequences come from CD4+ T cells from blood, collected before the transplant. The receptors were sampled from a human donor who received a combined kidney and bone marrow transplant.

For this clone: The read stops 3 residues short of the end of the CDR3; the missing end is completed from the germline J gene. The V gene is TRBV19, the J gene TRBJ1-1; maybe TRBD1 (5 bases). Trimming left V 7 bases short and J 6 bases short, with 18 bases between. CDR1 and CDR2 (germline): LNHDA, SQIVND (reference sequence). The CDR3 loop spans 14 amino acids. CDR3 DNA (partial): TGTGCCAGTACCACTGGCGCAGGGTTAGCTGAA. Protein sequence: CASTTGAGLAE. In full, the CDR3 is CASTTGAGLAEAFF.

With regard to this clone: The read ends 3 residues before the CDR3 terminus; that terminus is restored from the germline J gene. The gene calls are TRBV18 and TRBJ2-5, with 8 bases fitting TRBD1. The CDR3 runs 14 residues. After removal of 5 bases from V and 5 bases from J, the junction contained 7 bases not matched to a gene. Germline loops: CDR1 KGHSH, CDR2 LQKENI. The CDR3 reads CASSRDRSGETQYF. The CDR3 bases that were read are TGTGCCAGCTCAAGGGACAGGTCGGGGGAGACC.

As regards this clone: The CDR3 extends 3 residues past the end of the read, so its final part is completed from the germline J gene. The V gene is TRBV20-1, the J gene TRBJ2-7; 8 nucleotides line up with TRBD2. The CDR3 is 13 residues long. Germline CDR1 reads DFQATT; CDR2 reads SNEGSKA (reference sequence). V was clipped by 2 bases and J by 2 bases; unmatched bases: 2. CDR3 sequence: CSARSGLAYEQYF. The sequenced CDR3 bases are TGCAGTGCTAGATCGGGACTAGCCTACGAG.

Of note for this clone: The read falls 3 residues short of the CDR3 end, and the missing part is taken from the germline J gene. The V gene is TRBV14, the J gene TRBJ1-2, with 7 bases fitting TRBD1. CDR3 size: 13 residues. The V gene's germline CDR1 is SGHDN and CDR2 FVKESK. With V trimmed by 4 bases and J by 4 bases, 3 bases remained unmatched. The CDR3 region is CASSPRTGYGYTF. The sequenced part of the CDR3 DNA is TGTGCCAGCAGCCCCCGGACAGGCTATGGC.

Concerning this clone itself: Read sequence stops 3 residues before the CDR3 end, and the germline J gene provides the missing end. The rearrangement uses TRBV19 and TRBJ1-2; D remains unclear. Trimming shortened V by 4 bases and J by 5 bases, and 11 bases separated the two germline ends. Germline lookup yields CDR1 LNHDA and CDR2 SQIVND (reference sequence). This CDR3 contains 13 residues. CDR3 region: CASSTTNLYGYTF. CDR3 DNA, as far as it was read: TGTGCCAGTAGTACGACAAATTTATATGGC.